A few counts support the clone carrying this TCR beta chain. What it binds is unknown. This CDR3 is built from 16 residues. Germline CDR1 reads MNHEY; CDR2 reads SVGAGI. Deletions cut 0 bases from V and 3 bases from J, with 14 bases between. The source of the sample is a study of regulatory T cells in long-lasting Graves disease. Study details: The definition of persistent Graves' disease was over 5 years of antithyroid drugs with positive TSH receptor antibodies. Study-level points and caveats: Persistent Graves' patients showed a TCR diversity that was lower than that of newly diagnosed ones.

Time point noted: persistent/refractory GD, antithyroid drugs over 5 years with positive TRAb. Extracted PBMC RNA gave rise to the TCR library. The TCR beta library used iRepertoire HTBI primers with Arm-PCR amplification of CDR3. In the authors' workflow: Samples jointly harbored about 65 TRBV and about 13 TRBJ segments. One entry per CDR3 protein, called by TCRdb with MiXCR from the multiplex PCR reads. The V and J calls were not made by the authors but by TCRdb's processing. Among about 310,000 distinct CDR3 sequences listed, around 20% were seen once. The TCR sequence derives from a female donor with Graves disease. The V gene is TRBV6-5, the J gene TRBJ1-1; D unclear. The source material was peripheral blood mononuclear cells (PBMCs), sampled when the disease was refractory, from a patient treated with antithyroid drugs. The CDR3: CASSYSIPGMDTEAFF. CDR3 nucleotides: TGTGCCAGCAGTTACTCCATACCGGGCATGGACACTGAAGCTTTCTTT.